Listed here is a single T cell receptor (beta chain). What this receptor recognizes is not known. No clone much larger than this one lies a single base away; base qualities are absent. This entry is derived from a study of blood T cell repertoires in COVID-19 (dated by TCRdb to about 2020). In the study overall: Collaborator samples came from the United States, Italy and Spain and covered acute and convalescent phases of COVID-19. The prospective study material was composed of cDNA or gDNA derived from T cells, B-cell-depleted T cells, or PBMCs. Deeply sampled blood TCRbeta repertoires from subjects exposed to, actively infected with, or recovered from COVID-19 were included in the dataset. HLA class I and class II types, where available, came from metadata supplied by the sample provider rather than from assay-based typing. The repertoires were released in a freely available public database meant as a resource for research on the immune response to SARS-CoV-2. The sample metadata nearly always contained a de-identified subject ID, COVID-19 status, age in years and sex. Samples were obtained from the ongoing ImmuneRACE study (first 160 participants) and from approximately 1,200 subjects provided by 6 global collaborators. Broad study findings and their caveats: Clinical and demographic metadata were provided uncurated, with the amount varying by source and participant.

As encoded in the germline V gene, CDR1 is SGHNT while CDR2 is YENEEA. From cysteine to phenylalanine, the CDR3 is 15 amino acids long. Of the read, only the CDR3 DNA is kept; its 45 bases are in frame from base 1. Compared with germline, V lacks 3 bases and J lacks 2 bases; bases without a gene match: 4. TCRbeta CDR3 regions were amplified from genomic DNA by means of the immunoSEQ Assay, a bias-controlled multiplex PCR. Under the source paper's analysis protocol: The number of nucleated cells in each sample was estimated from the amplification of reference gene primers within the assay. To quantify the absolute abundance of each unique TCRbeta CDR3 rearrangement, sequence reads were collapsed and filtered. For each sample, productive Simpson clonality was calculated as the square root of Simpson's diversity index across productive rearrangements. TCRdb stores this immuneACCESS table with in-frame sequences only. Part of the clones is absent; in the studies checked, under half of the shortfall reflects unresolved V genes, and no reason is known for the rest. The V and J calls and clone size were taken over from that table, and D and trimming were inferred from the DNA. Counted in this sample were a few hundred thousand clones; around 89% of them appeared once. The top ten clones comprise roughly 1.2% of the sample.

Whole blood was collected in K2EDTA tubes by collaborating institutions according to the institutions' own protocols. Collaborator samples were shipped for TCRbeta analysis as frozen whole blood, isolated PBMCs, or DNA extracted from either sample type. Recombination connected TRBV11-3 to TRBJ2-3; 8 bases in between match TRBD2. The sequencing sample was made of peripheral blood. This clonotype was sampled from a man aged 40-49 years with acute or convalescent COVID-19. The bases read TGTGCCAGCAGCTTTAGCGGGGAACTCACAGATACGCAGTATTTT. This translates into CASSFSGELTDTQYF.